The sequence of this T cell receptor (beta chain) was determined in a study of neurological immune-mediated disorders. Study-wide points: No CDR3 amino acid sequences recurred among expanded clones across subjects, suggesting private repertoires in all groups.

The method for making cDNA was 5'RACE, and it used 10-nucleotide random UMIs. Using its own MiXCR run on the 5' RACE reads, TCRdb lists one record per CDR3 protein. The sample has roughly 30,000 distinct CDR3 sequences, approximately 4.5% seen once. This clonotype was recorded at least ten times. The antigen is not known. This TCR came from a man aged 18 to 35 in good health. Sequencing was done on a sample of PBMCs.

The DNA of the CDR3 is TGTGCCAGCAGCTTGTCCGAGGGAGATACGCAGTATTTT. It specifies CASSLSEGDTQYF. The J gene is TRBJ2-3, the V gene TRBV5-6; TRBD2 might be the D (5 bases). This CDR3 is 13 amino acids long. The ends were cut back, 1 base at V and 5 bases at J, with 8 bases in the middle. Germline CDR1 and CDR2: SGHDT and YYEEEE.